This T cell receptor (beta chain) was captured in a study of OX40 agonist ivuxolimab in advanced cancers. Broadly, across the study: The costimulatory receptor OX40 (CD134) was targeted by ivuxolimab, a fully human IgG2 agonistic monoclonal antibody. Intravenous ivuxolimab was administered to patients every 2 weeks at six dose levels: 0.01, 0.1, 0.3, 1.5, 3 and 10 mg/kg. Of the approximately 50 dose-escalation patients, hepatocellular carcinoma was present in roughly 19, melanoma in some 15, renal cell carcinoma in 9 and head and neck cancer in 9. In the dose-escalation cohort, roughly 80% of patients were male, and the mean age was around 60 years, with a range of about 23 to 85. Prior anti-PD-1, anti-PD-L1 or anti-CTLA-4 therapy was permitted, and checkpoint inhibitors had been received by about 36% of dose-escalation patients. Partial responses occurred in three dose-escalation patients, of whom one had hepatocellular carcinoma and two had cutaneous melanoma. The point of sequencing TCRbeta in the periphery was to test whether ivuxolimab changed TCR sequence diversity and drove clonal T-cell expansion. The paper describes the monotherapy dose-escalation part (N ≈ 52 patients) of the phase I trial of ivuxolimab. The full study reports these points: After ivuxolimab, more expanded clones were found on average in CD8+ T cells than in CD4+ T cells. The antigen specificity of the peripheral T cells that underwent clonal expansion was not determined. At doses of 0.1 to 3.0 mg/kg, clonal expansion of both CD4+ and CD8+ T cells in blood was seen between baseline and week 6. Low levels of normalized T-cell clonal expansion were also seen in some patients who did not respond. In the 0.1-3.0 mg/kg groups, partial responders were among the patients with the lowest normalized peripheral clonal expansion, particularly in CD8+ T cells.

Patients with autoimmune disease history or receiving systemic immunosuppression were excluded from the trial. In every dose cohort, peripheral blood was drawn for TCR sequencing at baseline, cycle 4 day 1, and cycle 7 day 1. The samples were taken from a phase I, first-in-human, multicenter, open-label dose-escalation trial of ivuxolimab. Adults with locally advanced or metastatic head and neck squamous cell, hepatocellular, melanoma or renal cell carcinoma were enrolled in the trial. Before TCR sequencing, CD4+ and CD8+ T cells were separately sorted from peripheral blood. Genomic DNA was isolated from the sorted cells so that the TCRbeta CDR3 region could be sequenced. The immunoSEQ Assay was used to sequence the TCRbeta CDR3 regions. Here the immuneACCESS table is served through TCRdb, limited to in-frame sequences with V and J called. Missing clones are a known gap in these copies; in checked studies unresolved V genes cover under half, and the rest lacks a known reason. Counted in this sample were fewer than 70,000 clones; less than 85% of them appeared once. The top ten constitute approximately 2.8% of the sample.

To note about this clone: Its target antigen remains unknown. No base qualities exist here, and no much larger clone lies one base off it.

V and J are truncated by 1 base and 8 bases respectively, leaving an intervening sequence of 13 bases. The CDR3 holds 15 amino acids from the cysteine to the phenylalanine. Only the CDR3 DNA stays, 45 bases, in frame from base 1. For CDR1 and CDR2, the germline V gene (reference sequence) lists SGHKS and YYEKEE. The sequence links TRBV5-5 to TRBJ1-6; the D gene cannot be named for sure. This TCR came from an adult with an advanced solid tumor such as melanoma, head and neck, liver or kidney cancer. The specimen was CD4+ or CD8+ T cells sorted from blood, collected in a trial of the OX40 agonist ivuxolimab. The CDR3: CASSLMPAQDSPLHF. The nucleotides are TGTGCCAGCAGCTTGATGCCAGCCCAAGATTCACCCCTCCACTTT.